This TCR beta chain stems from a study of CD8+ T cells in alopecia areata. Study background: Tofacitinib ran 6 to 18 months, followed by 6 months off drug. Study-level points and caveats: For lesional scalp, especially alopecia totalis/universalis, clonality was higher than in normal scalp. Scalp specimens additionally yield sequences from normal skin's resident alphabeta T cells.

Germline V gives CDR1 SSHAT, CDR2 FNYEAQ (reference sequence). The length of the CDR3 is 15 residues. Trimming took 1 base from V and 2 from J, leaving 11 bases between them. This clone was seen at least ten times. Its antigen is not known. PBMC-derived CD4+ and CD8+ T cells were sorted. Extracted RNA was reverse transcribed into cDNA, the sequencing template. Profiled with immunoSEQ multiplex PCR; TCRdb holds only in-frame clones, not every one. The sample consists of roughly 130,000 clones, 50% to 60% of them appearing once. The sample in question was CD4+ T cells sorted from blood, obtained at week 0. V and J are TRBV7-7 and TRBJ2-5, with D possibly matching TRBD2 (6 bases). This sequence originates from a human donor with alopecia areata. Here the CDR3 reads CASSLGGAVQETQYF. The CDR3 DNA follows: TGTGCCAGCAGCTTAGGCGGGGCCGTACAAGAGACCCAGTACTTC.